Shown below are 25 T cell receptor beta chains from a single sample sequenced in a study of blood T cell repertoires in COVID-19. Measured with immunoSEQ multiplex PCR; TCRdb has only the in-frame clones, and not every one. The sample contains tens of thousands of clones, about 85% of which appear only once. The sequenced material came from peripheral blood. The origin of the receptors is a human donor with acute or convalescent COVID-19. The donor label of this sample is uncertain.

J is TRBJ1-2 and V is TRBV18; 9 nucleotides line up with TRBD1. Germline CDR1 reads KGHSH; CDR2 reads LQKENI. J was trimmed by 4 bases and V by 3 bases; bases with no gene match: 3. The CDR3 has 14 residues. As DNA, the CDR3 is TGTGCCAGCTCACCGGACAGGGGCCTCTATGGCTACACCTTC. Translation: CASSPDRGLYGYTF.

This clone has more than one count but fewer than ten. The chain carries TRBV5-1 and TRBJ1-6; 7 nucleotides align to TRBD1. This CDR3 contains 15 residues. Germline V lookup: CDR1 SGHRS, CDR2 YFSETQ. V trimming: 2 bases; J trimming: 9 bases; junction bases outside the gene matches: 8. CDR3 nucleotide sequence: TGCGCCAGCAGCTTACTCGACAGGGCCGGTTCACCCCTCCACTTT. Residues: CASSLLDRAGSPLHF.

CDR3 sequence: CASRHKQGSVGELFF. The CDR3 coding sequence is TGTGCCAGCAGGCACAAACAGGGGTCGGTCGGGGAGCTGTTTTTT. V is TRBV14 and J is TRBJ2-2, with 7 bases that match TRBD1. Germline lookup yields CDR1 SGHDN and CDR2 FVKESK. CDR3 length: 15 amino acids. The junction had 11 bases not matched to a gene; V was cut back by 6 bases and J by 7 bases.

The gene calls are TRBV5-1 and TRBJ1-6, with D possibly TRBD1 on 5 matching bases. The CDR3 runs 18 residues. The V gene's germline CDR1 is SGHRS and CDR2 YFSETQ. The V gene lost 3 bases and the J gene lost 0 bases, with 16 bases spanning the gap. CDR3 loop: CASSWGRQKSSYNSPLHF. As DNA, the CDR3 is TGCGCCAGCAGCTGGGGGAGGCAGAAGAGCTCCTATAATTCACCCCTCCACTTT.

As DNA, the CDR3 is TGTGCCAGCAGCCTTGATGGCGGGGGGCGCCCCGCGTATGGCTACACCTTC. Translation gives CASSLDGGGRPAYGYTF. The J gene is TRBJ1-2, the V gene TRBV11-2; tentatively, D is TRBD1 (6 bases). Germline CDR1 and CDR2: SGHAT and FQNNGV. This CDR3 has 17 amino acids. V lost 5 bases to trimming and J lost 5 bases, with 24 bases between them.

The rearrangement joins TRBV28 to TRBJ2-7, with D perhaps TRBD2 (5 bases). V dropped 5 bases and J dropped 4 bases, with 12 bases sitting between them. CDR3 length: 13 residues. The germline V gene encodes CDR1 MDHEN and CDR2 SYDVKM. CDR3 in amino acids: CASSQLGRYEQYF. As DNA, the CDR3 is TGTGCCAGCAGTCAACTAGGGCGGTACGAGCAGTACTTC.

V and J are TRBV28 and TRBJ1-2; TRBD1 might be the D (6 bases). Trimming took 4 bases from V and 4 from J, leaving 16 bases between them. Germline CDR1 is MDHEN and CDR2 is SYDVKM. The CDR3 is 15 amino acids. The CDR3 region has the DNA TGTGCCAGCAGTTCGACAGCAGGGGCCGTCTATGGCTACACCTTC. Its translation: CASSSTAGAVYGYTF.

This chain connects TRBV27 to TRBJ2-5, with D maybe TRBD1 (5 bases). V was trimmed by 6 bases and J by 5 bases, leaving 10 bases between them. Germline lookup yields CDR1 MNHEY and CDR2 SMNVEV (reference sequence). The CDR3 is 12 residues long. CDR3 nucleotide sequence: TGTGCCAGCAGCGGAGCAGGGGAGACCCAGTACTTC. Encoded protein: CASSGAGETQYF.

The chain employs TRBV7-8 and TRBJ2-1, with TRBD2 as a possible D gene (6 bases). From germline, CDR1 is SGHVS and CDR2 FQNEAQ. Deletions cut 3 bases from V and 7 bases from J, with 19 bases between. The CDR3 has 16 residues. The CDR3 loop is CASSLILADLGNEQFF. CDR3 coding DNA: TGTGCCAGCAGCTTGATACTAGCTGATCTGGGGAATGAGCAGTTCTTC.

This clone was recorded once. The chain combines TRBV10-3 with TRBJ1-3, with D uncertain. V gave up 0 bases and J gave up 2 bases, with 8 bases separating them. The V gene's germline CDR1 is ENHRY and CDR2 SYGVKD. The CDR3 spans 15 residues. The CDR3 loop reads CAISESTVAGNTIYF. CDR3 DNA: TGTGCCATCAGTGAGTCCACAGTTGCTGGAAACACCATATATTTT.

The chain links TRBV10-2 to TRBJ2-3, with 10 bases matching TRBD2. The CDR3 runs to 14 residues. Germline loops: CDR1 WSHSY, CDR2 SAAADI. After removal of 8 bases from V and 1 base from J, the junction contained 3 bases not matched to a gene. CDR3 bases: TGCGCCAGCCTTCTAGCGGGAGGCACAGATACGCAGTATTTT. Translating it yields CASLLAGGTDTQYF.

The chain uses TRBV29-1 and TRBJ1-1; D remains ambiguous. The CDR3 runs to 11 residues. Trimming left V 4 bases short and J 3 bases short, with 6 bases between. Germline V CDR1 and CDR2: SQVTM, ANQGSEA. CDR3: CSVGLYTEAFF. The CDR3 DNA follows: TGCAGCGTTGGACTGTACACTGAAGCTTTCTTT.

CDR3 in amino acids: CASTLGNTEAFF. CDR3 coding DNA: TGTGCCAGCACCCTAGGGAACACTGAAGCTTTCTTT. The chain is built from TRBV12-3 or TRBV12-4 and TRBJ1-1; D is unresolved. Trimming took off 7 bases at V and 1 base at J, with 7 bases between the two ends. The CDR3 consists of 12 residues.

This chain links TRBV5-1 with TRBJ2-2; D uncertain. CDR1 SGHRS and CDR2 YFSETQ come from the germline V gene. The CDR3 has 15 amino acids. Deletions cut 3 bases from V and 0 bases from J, with 9 bases between. CDR3 coding DNA: TGCGCCAGCAGCTCTAGGCCCGCGAACACCGGGGAGCTGTTTTTT. Its protein is CASSSRPANTGELFF.

V and J are TRBV18 and TRBJ2-3; 7 bases match TRBD2. After removal of 0 bases from V and 1 base from J, the junction contained 1 base not matched to a gene. Looked up from germline, CDR1 is KGHSH and CDR2 is LQKENI. CDR3 length: 15 amino acids. CDR3 coding DNA: TGTGCCAGCTCACCACCCAGCGGGGGCACAGATACGCAGTATTTT. Its translation: CASSPPSGGTDTQYF.

The chain links TRBV11-2 to TRBJ2-5; 8 bases are shared with TRBD2. CDR3 length: 14 amino acids. V dropped 5 bases and J dropped 5; count of bases not matched to a gene: 7. Germline-derived CDR1 and CDR2 are SGHAT and FQNNGV. CDR3 amino acids: CASSPSLAGETQYF. In DNA, the CDR3 is TGTGCCAGCAGCCCTTCATTAGCGGGGGAGACCCAGTACTTC. The full variable domain, in which reference TRBV11-2 and TRBJ2-5 provide the parts outside the CDR3, is EAGVAQSPRYKIIEKRQSVAFWCNPISGHATLYWYQQILGQGPKLLIQFQNNGVVDDSQLPKDRFSAERLKGVDSTLKIQPAKLEDSAVYLCASSPSLAGETQYFGPGTRLLVL.

The chain has TRBV19 and TRBJ1-2; a weak D match, TRBD1 (5 bases). V gave up 6 bases and J gave up 12 bases, with 23 bases separating them. Germline V gene data show CDR1 as LNHDA and CDR2 as SQIVND (reference sequence). The CDR3 contains 14 residues. The CDR3 protein is CASRISQAGAENTF. DNA for the CDR3: TGTGCCAGTAGGATTTCACAGGCAGGAGCCGAGAACACCTTC.

The chain employs TRBV28 and TRBJ1-5, with D perhaps matching TRBD1 (6 bases). V was shortened by 1 base and J by 0 bases, with 13 bases between the two germline ends. Looked up from germline, CDR1 is MDHEN and CDR2 is SYDVKM. The CDR3 covers 17 residues. The chain's CDR3 is CASSLLPGANSNQPQHF. The CDR3 region has the DNA TGTGCCAGCAGTTTATTGCCAGGGGCTAATAGCAATCAGCCCCAGCATTTT.

The genes are TRBV7-9 and TRBJ2-2, with D possibly TRBD2 on 6 matching bases. Germline CDR1 is SEHNR and CDR2 is FQNEAQ (reference sequence). The CDR3 runs 13 residues. V lost 5 bases, J lost 6 bases, and 10 bases lay in between. CDR3: CASSRGMAGELFF. CDR3 in DNA: TGTGCCAGCAGCCGGGGGATGGCCGGGGAGCTGTTTTTT.

This chain uses TRBV19 with TRBJ1-5, with TRBD1 identical over 8 bases. V dropped 11 bases and J dropped 0; count of bases not matched to a gene: 6. Germline V gene lookup returns CDR1 LNHDA and CDR2 SQIVND (reference sequence). The CDR3 runs to 14 residues. CDR3 coding DNA: TGTGCCGCTGGGACAGGAGATAGCAATCAGCCCCAGCATTTT. Its protein product is CAAGTGDSNQPQHF.

The DNA for the CDR3 is TGTGCCTGGACACCTAGGGGGGGTACCTATGAGCAGTTCTTC. Translating it yields CAWTPRGGTYEQFF. The rearrangement links TRBV30 to TRBJ2-1, with D possibly TRBD2 on 7 matching bases. The CDR3 is 14 residues long. CDR1 and CDR2 from the germline V gene are GTSNPN and SVGIG (reference sequence). V was shortened by 4 bases and J by 8 bases, with 18 bases between the two germline ends. Full variable domain (missing parts from reference TRBV30 and TRBJ2-1): SQTIHQWPATLVQPVGSPLSLECTVEGTSNPNLYWYRQAAGRGLQLLFYSVGIGQISSEVPQNLSASRPQDRQFILSSKKLLLSDSGFYLCAWTPRGGTYEQFFGPGTRLTVL.

Only one count was recorded for this clone. V is TRBV3-1 (or the pseudogene TRBV3-2) and J is TRBJ2-7; D not resolved. This CDR3 has 16 residues. Trimming took off 0 bases at V and 4 bases at J, with 16 bases between the two ends. Looked up from germline, CDR1 is LGHDT and CDR2 is YNNKEL (reference sequence). Here the CDR3 reads CASSQEFAAQPYEQYF. CDR3 sequence (DNA): TGTGCCAGCAGCCAAGAATTTGCGGCTCAACCATACGAGCAGTACTTC.

This clone has just one count. The gene calls are TRBV19 and TRBJ1-1; no clear D. Germline assignment: CDR1 LNHDA and CDR2 SQIVND (reference sequence). The CDR3 spans 14 residues. V gave up 1 base and J gave up 2 bases, with 8 bases separating them. The CDR3 coding sequence is TGTGCCAGTAGTATAGGAGTGTCTAACACTGAAGCTTTCTTT. It translates to CASSIGVSNTEAFF.

The rearrangement links TRBV5-1 to TRBJ1-4; possibly TRBD1 for D (6 bases). This CDR3 spans 15 amino acids. Germline V gene lookup returns CDR1 SGHRS and CDR2 YFSETQ. Deletions cut 0 bases from V and 6 bases from J, with 12 bases between. CDR3 nucleotide sequence: TGCGCCAGCAGCTTGGCCGGGGGGCTTCATGAAAAACTGTTTTTT. Translating gives CASSLAGGLHEKLFF.

CDR3 DNA sequence: TGCAGTGCTAGTAATGACAGGTTCTACGAGCAGTACTTC. Its protein product is CSASNDRFYEQYF. V gene TRBV20-1 combines with J gene TRBJ2-7, with D perhaps matching TRBD1 (6 bases). Germline CDR1 and CDR2: DFQATT and SNEGSKA (reference sequence). This CDR3 contains 13 residues. Trimming cost V 3 bases and J 3 bases, with 12 bases left between them.